This T cell receptor beta chain was retrieved from a study of cytotoxic CD8 clonotypes in ibrutinib-treated CLL. Study summary: For this cohort, patients were some 12 relapsed/refractory and roughly 14 treatment-naive, while 17 were IGHV unmutated.

The study's findings and limits: Clonality, elevated at ibrutinib response, dropped back toward baseline at progression. Relative to age-matched healthy donors, clonality at baseline was higher, and it tracked circulating CD8+ T-cell counts.

This clone has only a few counts. The antigen remains undetermined. This CDR3 has 15 residues. V was trimmed by 7 bases and J by 0 bases, leaving 16 bases between them. Looked up from germline, CDR1 is MNHEY and CDR2 is SVGAGI. With sequencing, the targeted depth ranged from 1 in 200,000 to 1 in 1 million T cells. TCRdb keeps only in-frame clones here, not all; method: immunoSEQ multiplex PCR. The data show some 130,000 clones, around four fifths seen once. This TCR came from a human donor with chronic lymphocytic leukemia. V usage is TRBV6-5 and J usage is TRBJ2-7; D gene uncertain. Material: PBMCs, obtained after 24 months of ibrutinib treatment. The CDR3 here is CASTPGYSSSYEQYF. For the CDR3, the DNA is TGTGCCAGCACCCCTGGGTACAGTAGCTCCTACGAGCAGTACTTC.